The 23 T cell receptor beta chains below all came from one sample that was sequenced in a study of blood T cell repertoires in COVID-19. This table comes from immunoSEQ multiplex PCR, and its TCRdb copy is limited to in-frame clones, with some not included. The sample yields about 170,000 clones, approximately 91% seen once. Input material: peripheral blood. These receptors all stem from a man aged 18 to 30 with COVID-19, enrolled during active disease.

This chain links TRBV5-1 with TRBJ2-2; TRBD2 matches 10 bases. CDR1 and CDR2 from the germline V gene are SGHRS and YFSETQ. The CDR3 has 15 amino acids. The V and J ends lost 2 bases and 7 bases, in that order; junction bases with no gene match: 5. CDR3 amino acids: CASSLAGGPGGELFF. The CDR3, as DNA: TGCGCCAGCAGCTTAGCGGGAGGGCCCGGCGGGGAGCTGTTTTTT.

As concerns this clone: One end of the junction does not line up with germline, which may come from a read error. This rearrangement joins TRBV7-7 to TRBJ2-7; D might be TRBD1 (6 bases). The length of the CDR3 is 12 residues. Germline V gene sequence: CDR1 SSHAT, CDR2 FNYEAQ (reference sequence). Here the CDR3 reads CASSPRPGEWYF. CDR3 coding DNA: TGTGCTAGCAGCCCCCGCCCAGGGGAATGGTACTTC.

This chain joins TRBV19 and TRBJ2-7; 7 nucleotides agree with TRBD1. The V gene's germline CDR1 is LNHDA and CDR2 SQIVND (reference sequence). This CDR3 is 14 amino acids long. V lost 5 bases and J lost 0; bases outside the gene matches: 4. Written as DNA, the CDR3 is TGTGCCAGTAGTGGCGGACAGGCCTCCTACGAGCAGTACTTC. Translated, it gives CASSGGQASYEQYF.

V usage is TRBV4-1 and J usage is TRBJ1-5; TRBD1 agrees at 9 bases. Germline loops: CDR1 MGHRA, CDR2 YSYEKL. Losses at the gene ends were 2 bases for V and 7 bases for J; bases not matched to a gene: 21. This CDR3 comprises 20 residues. This CDR3 reads CASSQRPAATPQGARQPQHF. The CDR3, as DNA: TGCGCCAGCAGCCAAAGACCCGCGGCGACTCCACAGGGGGCAAGACAGCCCCAGCATTTT.

The chain couples TRBV5-6 to TRBJ2-2; 11 nucleotides align to TRBD2. V shed 2 bases, J shed 0 bases, and the junction held 3 bases outside the gene matches. There are 17 residues in the CDR3. CDR1 and CDR2 from the germline V gene are SGHDT and YYEEEE. The CDR3 is CASSFSTSGANTGELFF. CDR3 sequence (DNA): TGTGCCAGCAGCTTTTCGACTAGCGGGGCGAACACCGGGGAGCTGTTTTTT.

V and J are TRBV5-5 and TRBJ2-7; 10 bases line up with TRBD2. Per germline, CDR1 SGHKS and CDR2 YYEKEE (reference sequence). The CDR3 is made up of 15 amino acids. Trimming took 0 bases from V and 3 from J; bases not matched to a gene: 3. CDR3 sequence: CASSLATSGNYEQYF. The DNA for the CDR3 is TGTGCCAGCAGCTTGGCAACTAGCGGGAACTACGAGCAGTACTTC.

V and J are TRBV7-2 and TRBJ2-7; D is ambiguous. Looked up from germline, CDR1 is SGHTA and CDR2 is FQGNSA. Trimming stripped 3 bases from V and 2 bases from J, with 8 bases between. CDR3 length: 13 residues. CDR3 nucleotides: TGTGCCAGCAGCTTGAGCGAGCCCTACGAGCAGTACTTC. Translation: CASSLSEPYEQYF.

V usage is TRBV6-6 and J usage is TRBJ2-7; D possibly corresponds to TRBD2 (6 bases). The CDR3 covers 11 residues. Germline assignment: CDR1 MNHNY and CDR2 SVGAGI (reference sequence). V lost 8 bases to trimming and J lost 3 bases, with 8 bases between them. This CDR3 is CASSGSYEQYF. The CDR3 DNA sequence: TGTGCCAGCTCCGGGAGCTACGAGCAGTACTTC.

As regards this clone: One end of the junction fails to match germline, which may point to a read error. The chain joins TRBV6-5 to TRBJ1-4, with a possible D match to TRBD1 (5 bases). This CDR3 spans 15 amino acids. CDR1 and CDR2 from the germline V gene are MNHEY and SVGAGI. This CDR3 is CASSYSAGGGEKLLF. CDR3 in DNA: TGTGCCAGCAGTTACTCGGCGGGGGGAGGTGAAAAACTGCTTTTT.

The chain uses TRBV2 and TRBJ1-4, with a weak D call TRBD1 (6 bases). V was pared by 7 bases and J by 0 bases, with 15 bases between. Looked up from germline, CDR1 is SNHLY and CDR2 is FYNNEI. The CDR3 spans 16 residues. In nucleotides, the CDR3 is TGTGCCAGCACCCTTGACAGGCCTGCAACTAATGAAAAACTGTTTTTT. It codes for CASTLDRPATNEKLFF.

The rearrangement joins TRBV2 to TRBJ2-2; the match to TRBD2 covers 8 bases. V gave up 1 base and J gave up 4 bases; unmatched junction bases: 8. The CDR3 consists of 17 residues. CDR1 and CDR2 (germline): SNHLY, FYNNEI. The CDR3 is CASSEVQLAVITGELFF. CDR3 coding DNA: TGTGCCAGCAGTGAAGTCCAACTAGCGGTCATCACCGGGGAGCTGTTTTTT.

This clone was seen a single time. The CDR3 coding sequence is TGTGCCAGCAGTTTGGGGGGACCGTTTTACGAGCAGTACTTC. Protein sequence: CASSLGGPFYEQYF. The chain joins TRBV27 to TRBJ2-7, with TRBD2 as a possible D gene (6 bases). V lost 3 bases, J lost 4 bases, and 13 bases lay in between. Germline values: CDR1 MNHEY, CDR2 SMNVEV (reference sequence). This CDR3 is 14 amino acids long.

The V call is TRBV15, the J call TRBJ2-7; 10 bases match TRBD1. This CDR3 spans 13 amino acids. Germline trimming cut 7 bases from V and 4 bases from J; bases unmatched to any gene: 4. The germline gives CDR1 LNHNV, CDR2 YYDKDF (reference sequence). CDR3: CATKPGQGYEQYF. CDR3 in DNA: TGTGCCACCAAGCCGGGACAGGGGTACGAGCAGTACTTC.

The CDR3 DNA follows: TGTGCCTGGCGTGGATCCGGGAGCGGCTACACCTTC. Translating gives CAWRGSGSGYTF. This sequence joins TRBV30 and TRBJ1-2; D is uncertain. The CDR3 is made up of 12 amino acids. Trimming cost V 5 bases and J 8 bases, with 15 bases left between them. Germline V gene data show CDR1 as GTSNPN and CDR2 as SVGIG (reference sequence).

The gene calls are TRBV28 and TRBJ1-1, with TRBD1 as a possible D gene (5 bases). V was pared by 3 bases and J by 1 base, with 9 bases between. Germline CDR1 and CDR2: MDHEN and SYDVKM. The CDR3 loop spans 14 amino acids. CDR3: CASSFRVQNTEAFF. CDR3 sequence (DNA): TGTGCCAGCAGTTTCAGGGTCCAGAACACTGAAGCTTTCTTT.

The chain joins TRBV7-2 to TRBJ2-3; 7 nucleotides agree with TRBD1. The CDR3 covers 18 residues. Losses at the gene ends were 1 base for V and 0 bases for J; bases not matched to a gene: 10. Germline V gene sequence: CDR1 SGHTA, CDR2 FQGNSA. Written as DNA, the CDR3 is TGTGCCAGCAGCTTAGAAAACAGGGGCGCGGGTAGCACAGATACGCAGTATTTT. This gives the protein CASSLENRGAGSTDTQYF.

V usage is TRBV5-6 and J usage is TRBJ1-2; 9 nucleotides match TRBD1. The germline V gene has CDR1 SGHDT and CDR2 YYEEEE. The CDR3 is 17 residues long. The trim removed 3 bases at V and 4 bases at J, leaving 13 bases unmatched. The CDR3 reads CASSSGQGRPLSYGYTF. CDR3 coding DNA: TGTGCCAGCAGCTCCGGACAGGGGCGCCCTCTTTCCTATGGCTACACCTTC.

The chain uses TRBV7-9 and TRBJ2-7; D might be TRBD2 (6 bases). Trimming stripped 6 bases from V and 7 bases from J, with 22 bases between. CDR1 and CDR2 from the germline V gene are SEHNR and FQNEAQ (reference sequence). This CDR3 has 15 amino acids. In DNA form, the CDR3 reads TGTGCCAGCAGTGGGACTCCCCACGACCCTTTGGAGCAGTACTTC. Translation: CASSGTPHDPLEQYF.

The chain employs TRBV2 and TRBJ1-6; 9 bases are a match to TRBD1. Germline loops: CDR1 SNHLY, CDR2 FYNNEI. This CDR3 is built from 15 residues. The V gene end was trimmed by 7 bases and the J gene end by 6 bases; junction bases not matched to a gene: 7. CDR3 nucleotides: TGTGCCAGCACCCCTGGGGACAGGGTTAATTCACCCCTCCACTTT. As protein: CASTPGDRVNSPLHF.

Written as DNA, the CDR3 is TGTGCCAGCAGCGAAGGACTAGCGGGATGGACCGGGGAGCTGTTTTTT. Translation gives CASSEGLAGWTGELFF. This rearrangement joins TRBV13 to TRBJ2-2; 12 bases fit TRBD2. CDR3 length: 16 residues. Germline CDR1 and CDR2: PRHDT and FYEKMQ (reference sequence). With V trimmed by 5 bases and J by 5 bases, 6 bases remained unmatched. Combining the CDR3 with reference TRBV13 and TRBJ2-2 gives the whole variable domain AAGVIQSPRHLIKEKRETATLKCYPIPRHDTVYWYQQGPGQDPQFLISFYEKMQSDKGSIPDRFSAQQFSDYHSELNMSSLELGDSALYFCASSEGLAGWTGELFFGEGSRLTVL.

The rearrangement uses TRBV2 and TRBJ1-2; 9 bases match TRBD1. Germline assignment: CDR1 SNHLY and CDR2 FYNNEI. The CDR3 is 16 amino acids. The ends lost 8 bases at V and 2 bases at J; junction bases unmatched: 12. The chain's CDR3 is CASPPVDRGLNYGYTF. CDR3 nucleotides: TGTGCCAGCCCTCCTGTGGACAGGGGCCTCAACTATGGCTACACCTTC.

The rearrangement joins TRBV3-1 (or the pseudogene TRBV3-2) to TRBJ1-6; no firm D call. V gave up 0 bases and J gave up 9 bases, with 15 bases separating them. The CDR3 has 16 amino acids. CDR1 is LGHDT and CDR2 is YNNKEL in the germline V gene (reference sequence). In DNA, the CDR3 is TGTGCCAGCAGCCAAGACACCCCAGAGGTTTGTTCACCCCTCCACTTT. This encodes CASSQDTPEVCSPLHF.

This chain connects TRBV9 to TRBJ2-1, with D possibly being TRBD1 (6 bases). Germline CDR1 SGDLS, CDR2 YYNGEE. V was cut by 2 bases and J by 4 bases, with 19 bases left in between. The CDR3 sequence is 17 residues long. The CDR3 region is CASSVTQGLRGYNEQFF. The CDR3 DNA reads as TGTGCCAGCAGCGTTACACAGGGTCTTCGTGGGTACAATGAGCAGTTCTTC.